This T cell receptor (beta chain) was identified during a study of PD-1 blockade in classical Hodgkin lymphoma. Assay: immunoSEQ multiplex PCR; the TCRdb copy retains only in-frame clones and omits some. This table has approximately 99,000 clones, approximately 80% appearing once. Broader study findings: Complete responders' baseline diversity resembled that of newly diagnosed patients. Newly diagnosed patients reportedly trailed healthy donors in baseline TCR diversity.

All trial patients relapsed after autologous stem cell transplantation. As for this clone: As yet, its antigen is unknown.

The TCR comes from a human donor with classical Hodgkin lymphoma. Here the sequenced sample was peripheral blood mononuclear cells (PBMCs), taken before the second cycle of nivolumab.

The CDR3 loop reads CASSPLERDVPGELFF. DNA for the CDR3: TGTGCCAGCTCACCACTTGAGCGGGATGTCCCCGGGGAGCTGTTTTTT. The chain joins TRBV18 to TRBJ2-2, with 7 bases that match TRBD2. The CDR3 has 16 amino acids. J gave up 6 bases and V 1 base, and 8 bases lay outside the gene matches. Looked up from germline, CDR1 is KGHSH and CDR2 is LQKENI.